These T cell receptor beta chains were read from a single sample in a study of radiotherapy plus CTLA-4 blockade in lung cancer. Produced via immunoSEQ multiplex PCR; TCRdb's table is partial and in-frame only. The sample has approximately 100,000 clones, 70% to 90% seen once. The material was peripheral blood, obtained from a patient treated with radiotherapy plus ipilimumab. The receptors come from a human donor with non-small cell lung cancer that progressed on radiotherapy plus ipilimumab. Some clones in this sample may be carry-over from other donors' samples. The CDR3 runs from the conserved cysteine through the conserved F or W. Fields, in order: D gene, V gene, J gene, clone size, CDR3 protein, CDR3 DNA. The D gene is left open where the match is weak. Clone size is stated in some rows and not others, as once, few, many or a class when expanded.

D gene: -
V gene: TRBV28
J gene: TRBJ1-3
clone size: -
CDR3 protein: CASSLPGTLAGNTIYF
CDR3 DNA: TGTGCCAGCAGTTTACCCGGGACTTTAGCTGGAAACACCATATATTTT

D gene: -
V gene: TRBV6-5
J gene: TRBJ1-6
clone size: -
CDR3 protein: CASSYSDRLGSPLHF
CDR3 DNA: TGTGCCAGCAGTTACTCTGACAGATTAGGTTCACCCCTCCACTTT

D gene: TRBD1
V gene: TRBV6-5
J gene: TRBJ1-6
clone size: -
CDR3 protein: CASSRTGGDSPLHF
CDR3 DNA: TGTGCCAGCAGCCGAACAGGGGGTGATTCACCCCTCCACTTT

D gene: TRBD2
V gene: TRBV11-2
J gene: TRBJ2-1
clone size: -
CDR3 protein: CASSLGIAGPYSYNEQFF
CDR3 DNA: TGTGCCAGCAGCCTGGGTATAGCGGGGCCTTACTCCTACAATGAGCAGTTCTTC

D gene: -
V gene: TRBV7-3
J gene: TRBJ2-3
clone size: -
CDR3 protein: CASSLRASLRDTQYF
CDR3 DNA: TGTGCCAGCAGCTTAAGGGCTAGCCTGCGAGATACGCAGTATTTT

D gene: -
V gene: TRBV6-4
J gene: TRBJ2-2
clone size: -
CDR3 protein: CASTIRQVYTGELFF
CDR3 DNA: TGTGCCAGCACAATCCGACAGGTATACACCGGGGAGCTGTTTTTT

D gene: -
V gene: TRBV5-1
J gene: TRBJ2-7
clone size: -
CDR3 protein: CASSSGVGGNYEQYF
CDR3 DNA: TGCGCCAGCAGCTCGGGGGTGGGAGGCAACTACGAGCAGTACTTC

D gene: TRBD1
V gene: TRBV30
J gene: TRBJ1-4
clone size: -
CDR3 protein: CAWSPGQGREKLFF
CDR3 DNA: TGTGCCTGGAGTCCGGGACAGGGGCGCGAAAAACTGTTTTTT

D gene: TRBD1
V gene: TRBV14
J gene: TRBJ2-1
clone size: -
CDR3 protein: CASSQEWYRGNEQFF
CDR3 DNA: TGTGCCAGCAGCCAAGAATGGTACAGGGGGAATGAGCAGTTCTTC

D gene: TRBD1
V gene: TRBV6-5
J gene: TRBJ1-6
clone size: -
CDR3 protein: CASRNFYRGNSPLHF
CDR3 DNA: TGTGCCAGCAGGAACTTTTACAGGGGTAATTCACCCCTCCACTTT

D gene: -
V gene: TRBV6-5
J gene: TRBJ1-3
clone size: once
CDR3 protein: CATTRHTSSGNTIYF
CDR3 DNA: TGTGCCACTACTAGGCACACCAGCTCTGGAAACACCATATATTTT

D gene: TRBD1
V gene: TRBV9
J gene: TRBJ1-4
clone size: -
CDR3 protein: CASSVGQGVGDEKLFF
CDR3 DNA: TGTGCCAGCAGCGTAGGACAGGGGGTAGGAGATGAAAAACTGTTTTTT

D gene: TRBD2
V gene: TRBV10-2
J gene: TRBJ2-7
clone size: -
CDR3 protein: CASAKGSGTGGKEQYF
CDR3 DNA: TGCGCCAGTGCCAAAGGCTCAGGGACCGGGGGGAAGGAGCAGTACTTC

D gene: -
V gene: TRBV7-7
J gene: TRBJ2-3
clone size: -
CDR3 protein: CASSPSVRAGADTQYF
CDR3 DNA: TGTGCTAGCAGCCCATCCGTGAGGGCAGGTGCAGATACGCAGTATTTT

D gene: -
V gene: TRBV7-9
J gene: TRBJ1-1
clone size: once
CDR3 protein: CASGEGSPEAFF
CDR3 DNA: TGTGCCAGCGGGGAGGGTTCTCCCGAAGCTTTCTTT

D gene: -
V gene: TRBV5-5
J gene: TRBJ1-4
clone size: once
CDR3 protein: CASSGDDNEKLFF
CDR3 DNA: TGTGCCAGCAGCGGGGATGATAATGAAAAACTGTTTTTT

D gene: TRBD1
V gene: TRBV6-1
J gene: TRBJ2-5
clone size: -
CDR3 protein: CASSLTGLETQYF
CDR3 DNA: TGTGCCAGCAGCCTGACAGGGTTGGAGACCCAGTACTTC

D gene: -
V gene: TRBV5-5
J gene: TRBJ2-5
clone size: -
CDR3 protein: CASSFVGTAIGQTQYF
CDR3 DNA: TGTGCCAGCAGCTTTGTCGGGACCGCCATAGGACAGACCCAGTACTTC

D gene: -
V gene: TRBV4-3
J gene: TRBJ1-2
clone size: -
CDR3 protein: CASSQDPDPRYYGYTF
CDR3 DNA: TGCGCCAGCAGCCAAGATCCGGATCCACGCTACTATGGCTACACCTTC

D gene: -
V gene: TRBV7-9
J gene: TRBJ1-5
clone size: once
CDR3 protein: CASRPPTGYSNQPQHF
CDR3 DNA: TGTGCCAGCAGGCCGCCGACAGGCTATAGCAATCAGCCCCAGCATTTT

D gene: TRBD1
V gene: TRBV5-4
J gene: TRBJ2-7
clone size: -
CDR3 protein: CASSLRTGATYEQYF
CDR3 DNA: TGTGCCAGCAGCTTGAGGACAGGGGCTACCTACGAGCAGTACTTC

D gene: -
V gene: TRBV9
J gene: TRBJ2-1
clone size: -
CDR3 protein: CASSVDDEQFF
CDR3 DNA: TGTGCCAGCAGCGTAGACGATGAGCAGTTCTTC

D gene: -
V gene: TRBV7-9
J gene: TRBJ2-4
clone size: once
CDR3 protein: CASSWDTLLKNIQYF
CDR3 DNA: TGTGCCAGCAGCTGGGACACCCTTCTCAAAAACATTCAGTACTTC

D gene: -
V gene: TRBV4-3
J gene: TRBJ2-3
clone size: -
CDR3 protein: CASSQDSTGTQTDTQYF
CDR3 DNA: TGCGCCAGCAGCCAAGACTCGACCGGGACACAAACGGATACGCAGTATTTT

D gene: -
V gene: TRBV9
J gene: TRBJ1-5
clone size: -
CDR3 protein: CASSVGADFHRDQPQHF
CDR3 DNA: TGTGCCAGCAGCGTAGGAGCCGATTTCCACAGGGACCAGCCCCAGCATTTT

D gene: -
V gene: TRBV11-3
J gene: TRBJ2-3
clone size: -
CDR3 protein: CASSWQGDTQYF
CDR3 DNA: TGTGCCAGCAGCTGGCAGGGTGATACGCAGTATTTT

D gene: -
V gene: TRBV6-4
J gene: TRBJ2-6
clone size: few
CDR3 protein: CASSDGQSSGANVLTF
CDR3 DNA: TGTGCCAGCAGTGACGGACAGAGCTCTGGGGCCAACGTCCTGACTTTC

D gene: TRBD1
V gene: TRBV12-5
J gene: TRBJ2-5
clone size: -
CDR3 protein: CASGLAPLTGGRETQYF
CDR3 DNA: TGTGCTAGTGGTTTGGCGCCGCTGACAGGGGGCCGGGAGACCCAGTACTTC

D gene: -
V gene: TRBV2
J gene: TRBJ1-3
clone size: -
CDR3 protein: CASSDRGGGNTIYF
CDR3 DNA: TGTGCCAGCAGTGACAGGGGTGGTGGAAACACCATATATTTT

D gene: -
V gene: TRBV19
J gene: TRBJ1-3
clone size: -
CDR3 protein: CASSRGSSGNTIYF
CDR3 DNA: TGTGCCAGTAGTCGAGGAAGCTCTGGAAACACCATATATTTT

D gene: TRBD1
V gene: TRBV7-6
J gene: TRBJ2-7
clone size: -
CDR3 protein: CASSDGQGYEQYF
CDR3 DNA: TGTGCCAGCAGTGACGGACAGGGCTACGAGCAGTACTTC

D gene: TRBD2
V gene: TRBV7-2
J gene: TRBJ2-3
clone size: once
CDR3 protein: CASSLRSGGSRDTQYF
CDR3 DNA: TGTGCCAGCAGCTTAAGATCGGGGGGGTCTAGAGATACGCAGTATTTT

D gene: -
V gene: TRBV29-1
J gene: TRBJ1-3
clone size: -
CDR3 protein: CSVYTGNTIYF
CDR3 DNA: TGCAGCGTTTATACTGGAAACACCATATATTTT

D gene: -
V gene: TRBV29-1
J gene: TRBJ2-1
clone size: -
CDR3 protein: CSVVLRGVYYNEQFF
CDR3 DNA: TGCAGCGTTGTTTTAAGAGGGGTCTATTACAATGAGCAGTTCTTC

D gene: -
V gene: TRBV9
J gene: TRBJ1-2
clone size: -
CDR3 protein: CASSVDPNYGYTF
CDR3 DNA: TGTGCCAGCAGCGTAGATCCTAACTATGGCTACACCTTC

D gene: -
V gene: TRBV5-1
J gene: TRBJ2-7
clone size: -
CDR3 protein: CASSLVGSRGQYF
CDR3 DNA: TGCGCCAGCAGCTTGGTTGGCAGCCGGGGGCAGTACTTC